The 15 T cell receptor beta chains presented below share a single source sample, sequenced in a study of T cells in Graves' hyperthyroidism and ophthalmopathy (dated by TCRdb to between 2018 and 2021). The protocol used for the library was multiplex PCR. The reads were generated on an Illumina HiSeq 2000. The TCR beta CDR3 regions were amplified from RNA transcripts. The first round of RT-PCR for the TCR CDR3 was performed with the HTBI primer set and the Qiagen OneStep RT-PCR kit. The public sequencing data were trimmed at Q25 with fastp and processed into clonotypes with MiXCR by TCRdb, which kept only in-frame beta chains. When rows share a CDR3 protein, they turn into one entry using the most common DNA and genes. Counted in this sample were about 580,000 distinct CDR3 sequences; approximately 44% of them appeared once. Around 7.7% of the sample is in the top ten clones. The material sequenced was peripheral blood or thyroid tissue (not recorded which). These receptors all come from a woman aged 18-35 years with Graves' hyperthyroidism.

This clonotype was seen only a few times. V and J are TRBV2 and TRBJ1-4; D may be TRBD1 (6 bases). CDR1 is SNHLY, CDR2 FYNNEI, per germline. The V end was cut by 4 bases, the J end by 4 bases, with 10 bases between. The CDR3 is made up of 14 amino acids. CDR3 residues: CASSVRQVNEKLFF. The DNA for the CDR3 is TGTGCCAGCAGTGTTAGACAGGTTAATGAAAAACTGTTTTTT.

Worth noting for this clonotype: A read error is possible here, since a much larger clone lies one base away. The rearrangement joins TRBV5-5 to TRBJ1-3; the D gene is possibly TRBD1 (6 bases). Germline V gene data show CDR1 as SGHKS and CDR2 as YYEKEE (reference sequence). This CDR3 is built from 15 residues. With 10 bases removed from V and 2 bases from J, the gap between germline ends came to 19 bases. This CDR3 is CACTYRGAAGNTIYF. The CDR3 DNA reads TGTGCCTGCACGTACCGGGGGGCTGCTGGAAACACCATATATTTT.

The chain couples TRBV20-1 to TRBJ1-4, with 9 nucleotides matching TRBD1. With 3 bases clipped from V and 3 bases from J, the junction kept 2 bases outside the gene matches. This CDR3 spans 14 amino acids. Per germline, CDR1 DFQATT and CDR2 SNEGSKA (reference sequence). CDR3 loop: CSASGTGSNEKLFF. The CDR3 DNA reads TGCAGTGCTAGTGGGACAGGGTCTAATGAAAAACTGTTTTTT.

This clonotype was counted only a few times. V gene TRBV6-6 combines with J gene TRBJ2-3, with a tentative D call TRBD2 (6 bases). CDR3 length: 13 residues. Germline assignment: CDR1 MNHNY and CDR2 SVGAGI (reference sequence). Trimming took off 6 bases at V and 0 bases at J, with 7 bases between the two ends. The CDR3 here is CASRRDSTDTQYF. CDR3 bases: TGTGCCAGCAGGCGGGACAGCACAGATACGCAGTATTTT.

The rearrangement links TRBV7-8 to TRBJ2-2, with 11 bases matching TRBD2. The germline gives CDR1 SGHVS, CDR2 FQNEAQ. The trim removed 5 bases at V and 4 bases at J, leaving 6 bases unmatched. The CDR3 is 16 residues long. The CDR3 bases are TGTGCCAGCAGCAAAACCGGGACTAGCGGCACCGGGGAGCTGTTTTTT. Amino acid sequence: CASSKTGTSGTGELFF.

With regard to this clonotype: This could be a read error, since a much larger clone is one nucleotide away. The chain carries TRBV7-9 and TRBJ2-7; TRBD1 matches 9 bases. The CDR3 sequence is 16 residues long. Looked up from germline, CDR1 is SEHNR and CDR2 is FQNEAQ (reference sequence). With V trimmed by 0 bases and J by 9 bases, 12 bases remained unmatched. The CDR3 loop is CASSLAAAGQGSAQYF. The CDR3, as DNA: TGTGCCAGCAGCTTAGCGGCCGCGGGACAGGGTAGCGCGCAGTACTTC.

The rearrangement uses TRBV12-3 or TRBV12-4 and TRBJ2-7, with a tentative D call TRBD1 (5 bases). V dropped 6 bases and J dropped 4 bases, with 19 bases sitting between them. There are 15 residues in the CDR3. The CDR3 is CASRHSGIVAYEQYF. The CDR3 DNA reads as TGTGCCAGCAGACATTCAGGGATTGTTGCTTACGAGCAGTACTTC.

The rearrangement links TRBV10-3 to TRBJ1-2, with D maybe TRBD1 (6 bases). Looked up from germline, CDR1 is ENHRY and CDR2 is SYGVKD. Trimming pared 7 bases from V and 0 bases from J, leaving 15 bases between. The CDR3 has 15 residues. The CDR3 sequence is CAIKTRDTSNYGYTF. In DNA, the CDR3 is TGTGCCATCAAGACCAGGGACACATCTAACTATGGCTACACCTTC.

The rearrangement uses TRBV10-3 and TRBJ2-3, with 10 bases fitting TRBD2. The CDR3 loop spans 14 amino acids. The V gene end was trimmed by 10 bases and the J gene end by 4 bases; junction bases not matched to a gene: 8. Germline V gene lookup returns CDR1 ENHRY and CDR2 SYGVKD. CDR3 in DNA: TGTGCCAGCAAAACTAGCGGGACTTCAGATACGCAGTATTTT. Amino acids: CASKTSGTSDTQYF.

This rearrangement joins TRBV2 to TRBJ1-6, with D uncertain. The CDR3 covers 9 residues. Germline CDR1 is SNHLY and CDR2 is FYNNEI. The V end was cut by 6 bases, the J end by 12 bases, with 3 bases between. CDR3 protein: CASSVPLHF. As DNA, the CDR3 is TGTGCCAGCAGCGTACCCCTCCACTTT.

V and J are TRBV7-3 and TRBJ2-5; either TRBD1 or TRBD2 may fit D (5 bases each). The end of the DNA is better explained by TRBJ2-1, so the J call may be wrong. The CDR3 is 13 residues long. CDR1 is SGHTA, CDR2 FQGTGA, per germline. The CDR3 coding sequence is TGTGCCAGCAGCTTAGGGACCACTCTTGAGCAGTTCTTC. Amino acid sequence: CASSLGTTLEQFF.

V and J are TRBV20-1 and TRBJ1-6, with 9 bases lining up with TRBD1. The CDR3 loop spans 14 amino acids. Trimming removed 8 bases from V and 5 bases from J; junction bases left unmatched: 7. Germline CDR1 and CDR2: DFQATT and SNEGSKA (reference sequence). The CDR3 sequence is CSRTGDWNNSPLHF. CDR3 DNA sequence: TGCAGTAGGACAGGGGACTGGAATAATTCACCCCTCCACTTT.

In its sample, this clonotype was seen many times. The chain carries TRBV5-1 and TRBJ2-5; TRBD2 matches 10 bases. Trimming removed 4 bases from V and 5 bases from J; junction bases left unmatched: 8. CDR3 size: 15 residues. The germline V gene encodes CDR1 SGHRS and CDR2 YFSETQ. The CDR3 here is CASSTLAGGAETQYF. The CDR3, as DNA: TGCGCCAGCAGCACATTAGCGGGAGGAGCGGAGACCCAGTACTTC.

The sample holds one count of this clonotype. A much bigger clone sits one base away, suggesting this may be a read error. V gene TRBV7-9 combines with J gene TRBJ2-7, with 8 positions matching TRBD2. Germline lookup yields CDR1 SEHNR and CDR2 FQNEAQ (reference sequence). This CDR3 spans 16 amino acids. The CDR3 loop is CAGSLAIRAGVNEQYF. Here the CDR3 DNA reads TGTGCCGGCAGCTTAGCGATCAGAGCGGGAGTAAACGAGCAGTACTTC.

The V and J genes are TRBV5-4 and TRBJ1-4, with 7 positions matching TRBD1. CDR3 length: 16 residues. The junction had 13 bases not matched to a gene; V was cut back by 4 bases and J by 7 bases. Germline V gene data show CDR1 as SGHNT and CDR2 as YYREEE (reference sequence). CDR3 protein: CASSQDTRQGGEKLFF. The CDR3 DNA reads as TGTGCCAGCAGCCAAGATACGCGACAGGGAGGTGAAAAACTGTTTTTT.